This entry concerns a single TCR beta chain. The same CDR3 arises from other DNA sequences in this sample as well. This specimen comes from a study of brain T cells in children with intractable seizures. Using immunoSEQ multiplex PCR, the repertoire was profiled, and TCRdb retains in-frame clones only, with some absent. The table includes roughly 110,000 clones, approximately 94% detected once. CDR1 and CDR2 (germline): SGHTA, FQGNSA. The V end lost 1 base, the J end lost 7 bases, and 8 bases lay between the germline ends. The CDR3 is 13 amino acids. The chain recombines TRBV7-2 with TRBJ2-1; the D gene is possibly TRBD2 (6 bases). The sample consisted of peripheral blood, taken at surgery. This TCR came from a boy under three years old with hemimegalencephaly and intractable seizures. The CDR3 region is CASSLGGGNEQFF. CDR3 sequence (DNA): TGTGCCAGCAGCTTAGGTGGAGGGAATGAGCAGTTCTTC.